This T cell receptor beta chain was captured in a study of beta chain features in type 1 diabetes. Study-level points and caveats: Cells carrying high TCR expression could end up over-represented when cDNA is sequenced. Type 1 diabetes patients had moderately but significantly shorter TCRB CDR3s in all four CD4+ subsets.

The sample holds a few counts of this clone. The antigen remains undetermined. Expressed TCRB transcripts were sequenced because the entire RNA isolate underwent reverse transcription. The assay was immunoSEQ multiplex PCR, and TCRdb's table has in-frame clones only and misses some. Among 250,000 to 350,000 clones, around 15% were seen once, and the ten largest hold under 0.02%. The CDR3 runs 15 residues. J gave up 3 bases and V 5 bases, and 10 bases lay outside the gene matches. CDR1 and CDR2 from the germline V gene are LNHDA and SQIVND (reference sequence). Populations obtained by sorting all exceeded 95% purity.

The TCR originated in a man aged 25-45 years with type 1 diabetes. The rearrangement uses TRBV19 and TRBJ2-7, with 7 bases aligning to TRBD2. Sequencing was performed on naive CD4+ T cells from blood. CDR3 sequence: CASSGRGRGNYEQYF. The CDR3 coding sequence is TGTGCCAGTAGTGGCCGAGGGCGGGGGAACTACGAGCAGTACTTC.